The T cell receptor beta chain described here comes from a study of CD8+ T cells in alopecia areata. At the level of the study: After 6 to 18 months of tofacitinib, follow-up continued 6 months off drug. Findings and limits, study-wide: Between patients, shared TCR sequences were less clear than in mice. This was possibly due in part to HLA diversity in the patient population. A great number of expanded lesional clones endured in scalp and blood during tofacitinib.

In each case, RNA was isolated and then reverse transcribed into cDNA as the sequencing template. The assay was immunoSEQ multiplex PCR, and TCRdb's table has in-frame clones only and misses some. The data show about 190,000 clones, 55% to 70% seen once. Regarding treatment: oral pan-JAK inhibitor, 5-10 mg twice daily. Cell sorting was applied to PBMCs, and CD4+ and CD8+ T cells were collected. As concerns this clone: Its specificity is unknown.

Germline V gene data show CDR1 as SEHNR and CDR2 as FQNEAQ (reference sequence). The CDR3 loop spans 16 amino acids. Germline trimming cut 3 bases from V and 0 bases from J; bases unmatched to any gene: 6. The TCR originated in a human donor with alopecia areata. The rearrangement uses TRBV7-9 and TRBJ2-7; 9 bases fit TRBD1. Specimen: CD4+ T cells sorted from blood, collected at week 4, from a patient treated with tofacitinib. This CDR3 reads CASSFRQGDFSYEQYF. Here the CDR3 DNA reads TGTGCCAGCAGCTTCCGACAGGGGGATTTCTCCTACGAGCAGTACTTC.